This T cell receptor beta chain was observed in a study of blood T cell repertoires in COVID-19. Study information: COVID-19 samples collected from the United States, Italy and Spain covered acute and convalescent phases. PBMCs, B-cell-depleted T cells, or T cells provided the cDNA or gDNA that made up the material.

Source study methods: Amplification from reference gene primers served as the basis for estimated nucleated cell counts. Data came from immunoSEQ multiplex PCR; TCRdb stores just in-frame clones and leaves some out. V and J calls and clone size are given by that table; D and trimming were obtained from the DNA. Here the sample spans about 50,000 clones, 80% to 90% being singletons. Seattle patients were enrolled while actively infected and followed longitudinally. Sequenced material: peripheral blood. The receptor's source is a woman aged 55-69 years with COVID-19, enrolled during active disease.

The CDR3 is CAWSPGLDYNEQFF. CDR3 coding DNA: TGTGCCTGGTCTCCGGGACTGGATTACAATGAGCAGTTCTTC. The chain carries TRBV30 and TRBJ2-1, with D perhaps TRBD2 (6 bases). Trimming took off 5 bases at V and 4 bases at J, with 15 bases between the two ends. CDR3 length: 14 residues. Per germline, CDR1 GTSNPN and CDR2 SVGIG (reference sequence).